The present T cell receptor (beta chain) was sequenced within a study of blood T cell repertoires in COVID-19. The CDR3 has 14 amino acids. V gave up 6 bases and J gave up 8 bases; unmatched junction bases: 6. Germline assignment: CDR1 SNHLY and CDR2 FYNNEI. Authors' processing steps: Amplification of reference gene primers provided the estimated nucleated cell counts. Profiling relied on immunoSEQ multiplex PCR, and the TCRdb table lists in-frame clones only, not all of them. That table furnishes V, J and clone size, whereas the DNA furnished D and trimming. The data show under 200,000 clones, around 86% seen once.

This sequence joins TRBV2 and TRBJ1-4, with 10 bases matching TRBD1. The receptor comes from a man in his forties with acute COVID-19. The source material was PBMCs or T cells enriched from blood (not recorded which). The CDR3 bases are TGTGCCAGCAGGGAGACAGGGGGCCGAGAAAAACTGTTTTTT. Protein sequence: CASRETGGREKLFF.